Below are 30 T cell receptor beta chains sequenced from a single sample in a study of graft-versus-host responses after intestinal transplantation (dated by TCRdb to the early 2020s). Explained via the paper, the time point label denotes: cells obtained before transplantation from donor or recipient. These receptors' targets are unknown. Libraries were prepared through the immunoSEQ multiplex PCR assay. What TCRdb holds here is the immuneACCESS table cut down to in-frame rearrangements. Part of the clones is not present; checked against another copy, under half of the missing clones reflect an unresolved V gene, and the others are unexplained. The sample contains about 28,000 clones, roughly 80% of them found a single time. The ten largest clones capture approximately 20% of the sample. The starting material was unstimulated CD8+ T cells sorted from spleen or lymph node cells, obtained before intestinal transplant. Receptor source: a human donor who received an intestinal transplant.

V is TRBV27 and J is TRBJ2-1; 8 nucleotides line up with TRBD1. Germline assignment: CDR1 MNHEY and CDR2 SMNVEV (reference sequence). CDR3 size: 12 residues. The V segment lost 7 bases and the J segment 6 bases; nucleotides outside the gene matches: 2. CDR3 in DNA: TGTGCCAGCAAACAGGGGGGCAATGAGCAGTTCTTC. It specifies CASKQGGNEQFF.

The genes are TRBV7-2 and TRBJ2-5; D possibly corresponds to TRBD2 (5 bases). The germline gives CDR1 SGHTA, CDR2 FQGNSA. Trimming removed 5 bases from V and 7 bases from J, with 14 bases in between. The CDR3 runs 13 residues. The DNA of the CDR3 is TGTGCCAGCAGCACCCGGGAATTTTCGACCCAGTACTTC. It encodes CASSTREFSTQYF.

This chain connects TRBV5-6 to TRBJ2-7; the D gene is possibly TRBD1 (6 bases). The germline gives CDR1 SGHDT, CDR2 YYEEEE. The length of the CDR3 is 14 residues. Trimming removed 4 bases at V and 3 bases at J, with 14 bases between. CDR3 amino acids: CASSGGPSGYEQYF. Written as DNA, the CDR3 is TGTGCCAGCAGCGGGGGCCCCTCCGGCTACGAGCAGTACTTC.

The chain has TRBV6-5 and TRBJ2-1, with 7 positions matching TRBD2. The CDR3 contains 15 residues. The V segment lost 2 bases and the J segment 3 bases; nucleotides outside the gene matches: 4. Per germline, CDR1 MNHEY and CDR2 SVGAGI. CDR3 amino acids: CASSYGQRGYNEQFF. For the CDR3, the DNA is TGTGCCAGCAGTTACGGCCAGCGGGGCTACAATGAGCAGTTCTTC.

The chain employs TRBV7-9 and TRBJ2-5; TRBD2 agrees at 7 bases. This CDR3 has 12 residues. V gave up 1 base and J gave up 13 bases; unmatched junction bases: 6. The germline CDR1 and CDR2 sequences are SEHNR and FQNEAQ (reference sequence). CDR3 in DNA: TGTGCCAGCAGCTTAGGGGACTACGATCGGTACTTC. This sequence encodes CASSLGDYDRYF. The full variable domain, rest sourced from reference TRBV7-9 and TRBJ2-5, is DTGVSQNPRHKITKRGQNVTFRCDPISEHNRLYWYRQTLGQGPEFLTYFQNEAQLEKSRLLSDRFSAERPKGSFSTLEIQRTEQGDSAMYLCASSLGDYDRYFGPGTRLLVL.

The chain has TRBV28 and TRBJ2-7; 8 bases are shared with TRBD1. CDR1 is MDHEN and CDR2 is SYDVKM in the germline V gene. V dropped 6 bases and J dropped 4; count of bases not matched to a gene: 2. CDR3 size: 12 residues. CDR3 sequence: CASRTGVYEQYF. The CDR3 DNA sequence: TGTGCCAGCAGGACAGGGGTATACGAGCAGTACTTC.

This clone occurred a few times. The rearrangement links TRBV4-1 to TRBJ2-4; D gene uncertain. CDR3 length: 14 amino acids. CDR1 MGHRA and CDR2 YSYEKL come from the germline V gene. V shed 8 bases and J shed 3 bases, with 14 bases lying between them. CDR3 sequence reads: CASGPLIGKNIQYF. The CDR3 DNA is TGCGCCAGCGGCCCGCTCATCGGCAAAAACATTCAGTACTTC.

CDR3: CASSLLPRGDYNEQFF. Here the CDR3 DNA reads TGTGCCAGCAGCTTGCTCCCGCGCGGGGACTACAATGAGCAGTTCTTC. The chain employs TRBV5-5 and TRBJ2-1, with D tentatively TRBD2 (6 bases). This CDR3 is built from 16 residues. Trimming removed 1 base at V and 3 bases at J, with 14 bases between. Germline V gene sequence: CDR1 SGHKS, CDR2 YYEKEE (reference sequence).

The chain links TRBV30 to TRBJ1-6; 8 positions match TRBD1. The CDR3 runs 13 residues. The V gene's germline CDR1 is GTSNPN and CDR2 SVGIG (reference sequence). The J segment lost 5 bases and the V segment lost 8 bases, leaving 5 bases of the junction unmatched. CDR3 sequence (DNA): TGTGCCAGCGACAGGGGCCATAATTCACCCCTCCACTTT. Translated: CASDRGHNSPLHF. The full variable domain, in which reference TRBV30 and TRBJ1-6 provide the parts outside the CDR3, is SQTIHQWPATLVQPVGSPLSLECTVEGTSNPNLYWYRQAAGRGLQLLFYSVGIGQISSEVPQNLSASRPQDRQFILSSKKLLLSDSGFYLCASDRGHNSPLHFGNGTRLTVT.

V and J are TRBV27 and TRBJ2-5, with 9 positions matching TRBD2. The CDR3 has 14 residues. The V segment lost 5 bases and the J segment 2 bases; nucleotides outside the gene matches: 3. CDR1 is MNHEY, CDR2 SMNVEV, per germline (reference sequence). The CDR3 sequence: CASSGLAGQETQYF. CDR3 bases: TGTGCCAGCAGTGGGCTAGCGGGACAAGAGACCCAGTACTTC.

V is TRBV27 and J is TRBJ2-1; D may be TRBD2 (7 bases). The germline V gene has CDR1 MNHEY and CDR2 SMNVEV (reference sequence). The V gene lost 5 bases and the J gene lost 6 bases, with 14 bases spanning the gap. This CDR3 contains 14 residues. This CDR3 is CASSMRGRRNEQFF. DNA of the CDR3: TGTGCCAGCAGTATGCGGGGGCGGCGCAATGAGCAGTTCTTC.

The genes are TRBV5-5 and TRBJ2-7; D ambiguous. V lost 0 bases to trimming and J lost 6 bases, with 10 bases between them. The CDR3 loop spans 13 amino acids. Germline V CDR1 and CDR2: SGHKS, YYEKEE (reference sequence). CDR3 coding DNA: TGTGCCAGCAGCTTGGGCCTACCTACCGAGCAGTACTTC. It translates to CASSLGLPTEQYF.

This chain joins TRBV11-2 and TRBJ2-3; 7 positions match TRBD1. The germline CDR1 and CDR2 sequences are SGHAT and FQNNGV. J gave up 0 bases and V 3 bases, and 3 bases lay outside the gene matches. CDR3 size: 15 residues. CDR3 sequence: CASSFGDSSTDTQYF. In nucleotides, the CDR3 is TGTGCCAGCAGCTTTGGGGACAGCAGCACAGATACGCAGTATTTT.

J is TRBJ1-1 and V is TRBV27; 7 nucleotides match TRBD1. Germline V gene lookup returns CDR1 MNHEY and CDR2 SMNVEV (reference sequence). The CDR3 runs 16 residues. With 2 bases clipped from V and 5 bases from J, the junction kept 11 bases outside the gene matches. CDR3 sequence: CASSLISDRVGTEAFF. DNA for the CDR3: TGTGCCAGCAGTTTAATAAGTGACAGGGTGGGAACTGAAGCTTTCTTT.

This chain connects TRBV9 to TRBJ1-3; TRBD1 matches 7 bases. The V gene end was trimmed by 3 bases and the J gene end by 0 bases; junction bases not matched to a gene: 9. CDR3 length: 17 amino acids. CDR1 is SGDLS and CDR2 is YYNGEE in the germline V gene. CDR3 in DNA: TGTGCCAGCAGCGCCGCCTCCGGGACAGACTCTGGAAACACCATATATTTT. Its translation is CASSAASGTDSGNTIYF.

The V and J genes are TRBV10-3 and TRBJ1-6, with D maybe TRBD1 (6 bases). From germline, CDR1 is ENHRY and CDR2 SYGVKD. V was shortened by 10 bases and J by 4 bases, with 20 bases between the two germline ends. The CDR3 is 16 amino acids. CDR3 nucleotide sequence: TGTGCCACCGGCACAGGGAATGAGGATTATAATTCACCCCTCCACTTT. It specifies CATGTGNEDYNSPLHF.

The chain is built from TRBV21-1 and TRBJ1-3; whether TRBD1, the table's D call, matches the DNA was not checked. TRBV21-1 is classified as a pseudogene. This CDR3 region has 15 residues. CDR3 loop: CASSKVQNSGNTIYF. CDR3 nucleotides: TGTGCCAGCAGCAAAGTCCAGAACTCTGGAAACACCATATATTTT.

The chain employs TRBV28 and TRBJ2-7; 9 bases map to TRBD2. The germline CDR1 and CDR2 sequences are MDHEN and SYDVKM. V dropped 6 bases and J dropped 3; count of bases not matched to a gene: 9. This CDR3 comprises 15 residues. The CDR3 DNA reads TGTGCCAGCAGGGGACTAGCCGGTGGAAACTACGAGCAGTACTTC. It codes for CASRGLAGGNYEQYF. The full variable domain, with the rest looked up from reference TRBV28 and TRBJ2-7, is DVKVTQSSRYLVKRTGEKVFLECVQDMDHENMFWYRQDPGLGLRLIYFSYDVKMKEKGDIPEGYSVSREKKERFSLILESASTNQTSMYLCASRGLAGGNYEQYFGPGTRLTVT.

This clone has just one count. V usage is TRBV4-2 and J usage is TRBJ2-1; 9 bases are shared with TRBD2. Germline V gives CDR1 LGHNA, CDR2 YNFKEQ. V trimming: 8 bases; J trimming: 0 bases; junction bases outside the gene matches: 14. This CDR3 has 18 residues. This chain's CDR3 is CASRPSGGPRISYNEQFF. In DNA, the CDR3 is TGTGCCAGCCGCCCGAGCGGGGGGCCCCGTATCTCCTACAATGAGCAGTTCTTC.

This chain joins TRBV4-2 and TRBJ2-3; 10 bases are shared with TRBD2. The CDR3 is 17 amino acids. The junction had 5 bases not matched to a gene; V was cut back by 0 bases and J by 2 bases. Germline V CDR1 and CDR2: LGHNA, YNFKEQ. This CDR3 is CASSQEPSGGITDTQYF. CDR3 bases: TGTGCCAGCAGCCAAGAGCCTAGCGGGGGAATCACAGATACGCAGTATTTT.

The V and J genes are TRBV10-3 and TRBJ1-1, with a possible D match to TRBD1 (6 bases). The CDR3 consists of 14 residues. Per germline, CDR1 ENHRY and CDR2 SYGVKD. The V gene lost 2 bases and the J gene lost 3 bases, with 10 bases spanning the gap. Written as DNA, the CDR3 is TGTGCCATCAGTGAGGCAGGGGTGGACACTGAAGCTTTCTTT. The encoded protein is CAISEAGVDTEAFF.

This CDR3 reads CASSERYRGTEAFF. The CDR3 DNA sequence: TGTGCCAGCAGTGAACGCTACAGGGGGACTGAAGCTTTCTTT. The V call is TRBV6-1, the J call TRBJ1-1, with 8 bases that match TRBD1. The germline CDR1 and CDR2 sequences are MNHNS and SASEGT. The V and J ends lost 2 bases and 5 bases, in that order; junction bases with no gene match: 4. CDR3 length: 14 amino acids.

The V gene is TRBV13, the J gene TRBJ2-5, with 8 bases lining up with TRBD1. The end of the DNA aligns better with TRBJ2-7, so the J call may be wrong. Germline V gene sequence: CDR1 PRHDT, CDR2 FYEKMQ (reference sequence). The CDR3 is 14 residues long. In DNA form, the CDR3 reads TGTGCCAGCAGCTTGGGACAGGTATCCTACGAGCAGTACTTC. This gives the protein CASSLGQVSYEQYF.

V usage is TRBV4-1 and J usage is TRBJ2-7; 10 bases are a match to TRBD1. Germline V gene data show CDR1 as MGHRA and CDR2 as YSYEKL. J lost 5 bases, V lost 5 bases, and 9 bases had no gene match. This CDR3 has 15 amino acids. The CDR3 here is CASSIRQGAPHEQYF. CDR3 sequence (DNA): TGCGCCAGCAGCATTCGACAGGGGGCGCCCCACGAGCAGTACTTC.

The chain carries TRBV6-1 and TRBJ2-5; TRBD1 matches at 7 bases. Trimming cost V 2 bases and J 4 bases; bases outside gene matches: 10. Germline values: CDR1 MNHNS, CDR2 SASEGT. The CDR3 contains 16 residues. The CDR3 coding sequence is TGTGCCAGCAGTGAAAATTCACAGGGGTTGAGAGAGACCCAGTACTTC. It codes for CASSENSQGLRETQYF.

The chain recombines TRBV18 with TRBJ2-7; TRBD2 matches 7 bases. Per germline, CDR1 KGHSH and CDR2 LQKENI. V shed 9 bases and J 4 bases; nucleotides not matched to a gene: 12. CDR3 length: 14 amino acids. CDR3 nucleotide sequence: TGTGCCAGTCCAATGGGGGAGGGGCAGTACGAGCAGTACTTC. Translated, it gives CASPMGEGQYEQYF.

In its sample, this clone is medium-sized. The CDR3 loop reads CASSLDRGGPYEQYF. The CDR3 nucleotides read TGTGCCAGCAGCTTAGACAGGGGGGGTCCCTACGAGCAGTACTTC. The J gene is TRBJ2-7, the V gene TRBV6-5; 9 bases align to TRBD1. Germline values: CDR1 MNHEY, CDR2 SVGAGI. The CDR3 consists of 15 residues. After removal of 6 bases from V and 2 bases from J, the junction contained 8 bases not matched to a gene.

The rearrangement joins TRBV27 to TRBJ1-4; TRBD1 might be the D (6 bases). V was shortened by 10 bases and J by 6 bases, with 18 bases between the two germline ends. In germline, CDR1 is MNHEY, CDR2 SMNVEV (reference sequence). The CDR3 extends over 14 amino acids. The CDR3 region has the DNA TGTGCCACCCGGAGGGGGGGCGCGTATGAAAAACTGTTTTTT. Translated: CATRRGGAYEKLFF.

The rearrangement uses TRBV5-4 and TRBJ2-5; D perhaps matches TRBD1 (6 bases). V was pared by 4 bases and J by 0 bases, with 16 bases between. Per germline, CDR1 SGHNT and CDR2 YYREEE (reference sequence). The CDR3 has 16 residues. This chain's CDR3 is CASSTTGYLYQETQYF. As DNA, the CDR3 is TGTGCCAGCAGCACGACAGGTTACTTGTACCAAGAGACCCAGTACTTC.

There are a few counts of this clone. Here the CDR3 reads CASSFWDSIFYGYTF. As DNA, the CDR3 is TGTGCCAGCAGCTTCTGGGACAGTATATTCTATGGCTACACCTTC. The J gene is TRBJ1-2, the V gene TRBV5-4, with 7 bases identical to TRBD1. Germline CDR1 reads SGHNT; CDR2 reads YYREEE (reference sequence). J was trimmed by 4 bases and V by 2 bases; bases with no gene match: 8. The CDR3 runs 15 residues. Supplemented by reference TRBV5-4 and TRBJ1-2, the full variable domain reads ETGVTQSPTHLIKTRGQQVTLRCSSQSGHNTVSWYQQALGQGPQFIFQYYREEENGRGNFPPRFSGLQFPNYSSELNVNALELDDSALYLCASSFWDSIFYGYTFGSGTRLTVV.